The source of this TCR beta chain is a study of blood T cell repertoires in COVID-19. The CDR3 has 11 amino acids. Trimming took off 3 bases at V and 4 bases at J, with 2 bases between the two ends. In its sample, this clone was seen once. The table came from immunoSEQ multiplex PCR; TCRdb's copy has only in-frame clones and leaves some out. The sample has about 160,000 clones; 70% to 90% are singletons. This receptor was obtained from a man older than 75 with COVID-19, enrolled during active disease. The chain joins TRBV12-3 or TRBV12-4 to TRBJ2-3; D remains ambiguous. Sequencing was done on a sample of peripheral blood. The CDR3 protein is CASSFSDTQYF. The CDR3 DNA sequence: TGTGCCAGCAGTTTCTCAGATACGCAGTATTTT.